The 10 T cell receptor beta chains given below trace back to one sample, sequenced in a study of blood T cells in healthy people across ages. A second PCR of 7 to 11 cycles used a sample-barcoded 5' primer and a J-beta primer mix. TCRdb ran MiXCR on the 5' RACE reads and lists one entry per CDR3 protein. This table has around 1,600,000 distinct CDR3 sequences, under 55% appearing once. Specimen: blood. These receptors all come from a woman aged 18-29 years in good health.

V gene TRBV3-1 combines with J gene TRBJ2-1, with no clear D. V shed 0 bases and J shed 0 bases, with 9 bases lying between them. Per germline, CDR1 LGHDT and CDR2 YNNKEL (reference sequence). This CDR3 contains 16 residues. CDR3 coding DNA: TGTGCCAGCAGCCAAGATGCAAGGAGCTCCTACAATGAGCAGTTCTTC. Translating gives CASSQDARSSYNEQFF.

This chain links TRBV30 with TRBJ1-1; D gene unclear. Germline assignment: CDR1 GTSNPN and CDR2 SVGIG (reference sequence). V lost 1 base, J lost 6 bases, and 21 bases lay in between. CDR3 size: 16 residues. CDR3 in amino acids: CAWSGRIRRRGAEAFF. The CDR3 region has the DNA TGTGCCTGGAGTGGTCGCATCCGGAGAAGAGGCGCTGAAGCTTTCTTT.

The J gene is TRBJ2-6, the V gene TRBV20-1; TRBD2 aligns across 7 bases. This CDR3 contains 19 residues. The V segment lost 1 base and the J segment 0 bases; nucleotides outside the gene matches: 12. The germline gives CDR1 DFQATT, CDR2 SNEGSKA (reference sequence). The CDR3 here is CSARVGEGSSSSGANVLTF. CDR3 DNA: TGCAGTGCTAGAGTCGGGGAGGGGTCCTCAAGCTCTGGGGCCAACGTCCTGACTTTC.

V gene TRBV12-3 or TRBV12-4 combines with J gene TRBJ2-5; tentatively, D is TRBD1 (6 bases). V was cut by 6 bases and J by 1 base, with 12 bases left in between. This CDR3 is built from 14 residues. The CDR3 spells CASSAWDTQETQYF. The CDR3 bases are TGTGCCAGCAGCGCCTGGGACACCCAAGAGACCCAGTACTTC.

This chain links TRBV6-2 or TRBV6-3 with TRBJ2-7, with a tentative D call TRBD2 (6 bases). In germline, CDR1 is MNHEY, CDR2 SVGEGT. V lost 6 bases and J 1 base, leaving 16 bases between the germline ends. The CDR3 contains 15 residues. CDR3 bases: TGTGCCAGCAGCCTTAGCGGCGTCCCATCCTACGAGCAGTACTTC. Translation: CASSLSGVPSYEQYF.

The CDR3 loop is CASSQGGEIGNEQYF. The CDR3 DNA sequence: TGTGCCAGCAGCCAAGGTGGCGAGATAGGAAACGAGCAGTACTTC. The rearrangement joins TRBV4-2 to TRBJ2-7; no reliable D call. This CDR3 has 15 residues. The V end was cut by 1 base, the J end by 5 bases, with 15 bases between. CDR1 and CDR2 (germline): LGHNA, YNFKEQ.

The gene calls are TRBV27 and TRBJ2-4; D might be TRBD1 (6 bases). CDR1 and CDR2 from the germline V gene are MNHEY and SMNVEV (reference sequence). Trimming took off 5 bases at V and 1 base at J, with 15 bases between the two ends. The CDR3 sequence is 16 residues long. CDR3 sequence reads: CASSPNRARAKNIQYF. The CDR3 region has the DNA TGTGCCAGCAGTCCAAACAGGGCACGGGCCAAAAACATTCAGTACTTC.

This clonotype has more than one count but fewer than ten. CDR3 sequence: CAWNLGGRSYNEQFF. Here the CDR3 DNA reads TGTGCCTGGAATTTAGGGGGTCGTTCCTACAATGAGCAGTTCTTC. The J gene is TRBJ2-1, the V gene TRBV30; tentative D call: TRBD1 (6 bases). V gave up 4 bases and J gave up 1 base, with 14 bases separating them. The CDR3 is 15 amino acids. The V gene's germline CDR1 is GTSNPN and CDR2 SVGIG (reference sequence).

The chain is built from TRBV10-1 and TRBJ2-3; D not resolved. The CDR3 contains 15 residues. Germline CDR1 and CDR2: WNHNN and SYGVQD (reference sequence). Deletions cut 1 base from V and 12 bases from J, with 20 bases between. The CDR3 protein is CASSEFGHSLVAQYF. As DNA, the CDR3 is TGCGCCAGCAGTGAGTTCGGGCACTCTCTCGTCGCACAGTATTTT.

This clonotype was seen a handful of times. The rearrangement uses TRBV20-1 and TRBJ2-7, with D unclear. Trimming took 3 bases from V and 0 from J, leaving 9 bases between them. CDR3 length: 13 residues. The germline V gene encodes CDR1 DFQATT and CDR2 SNEGSKA (reference sequence). DNA for the CDR3: TGCAGTGCTAGTTCTCCGGACTCCTACGAGCAGTACTTC. This sequence encodes CSASSPDSYEQYF.